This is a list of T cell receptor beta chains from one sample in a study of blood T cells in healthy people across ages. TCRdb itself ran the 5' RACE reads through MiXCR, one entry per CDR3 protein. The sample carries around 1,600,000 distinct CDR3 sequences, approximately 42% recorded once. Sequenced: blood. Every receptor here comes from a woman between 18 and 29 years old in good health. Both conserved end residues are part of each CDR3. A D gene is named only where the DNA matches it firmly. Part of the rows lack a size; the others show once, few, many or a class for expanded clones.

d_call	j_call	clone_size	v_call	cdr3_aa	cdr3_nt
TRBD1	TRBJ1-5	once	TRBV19	CASSTLPGQGNQPQHF	TGTGCCAGTAGTACCCTACCGGGACAGGGGAATCAGCCCCAGCATTTT
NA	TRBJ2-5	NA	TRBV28	CASSSGKLSSQETQYF	TGTGCCAGCAGTTCGGGGAAGTTAAGCTCCCAAGAGACCCAGTACTTC
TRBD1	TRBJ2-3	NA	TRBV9	CASSSQGNLGTDTQYF	TGTGCCAGCAGCTCACAGGGGAATCTGGGCACAGATACGCAGTATTTT
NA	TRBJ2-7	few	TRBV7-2	CASSLVSVPYEQYF	TGTGCCAGCAGCTTAGTCTCGGTGCCCTACGAGCAGTACTTC
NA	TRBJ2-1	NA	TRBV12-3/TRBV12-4	CASSSRRGGVETQFF	TGTGCCAGCAGTTCACGTCGGGGCGGGGTAGAGACCCAGTTCTTC
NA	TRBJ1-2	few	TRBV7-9	CASTRSYKDYGYTF	TGTGCCAGCACCCGGTCATACAAGGACTATGGCTACACCTTC
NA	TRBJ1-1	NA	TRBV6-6	CASRKGPSEAFF	TGTGCCAGCAGAAAGGGGCCCAGTGAAGCTTTCTTT
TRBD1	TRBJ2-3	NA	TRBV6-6	CATYDRGWTDTQYF	TGTGCCACCTATGACAGGGGTTGGACAGATACGCAGTATTTT
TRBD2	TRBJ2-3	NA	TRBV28	CASSIPSGNPDTQYF	TGTGCCAGCAGTATCCCTAGCGGGAACCCAGATACGCAGTATTTT
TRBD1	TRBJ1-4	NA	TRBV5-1	CASSLGTGAAEKLFF	TGCGCCAGCAGCTTGGGGACAGGGGCTGCTGAAAAACTGTTTTTT
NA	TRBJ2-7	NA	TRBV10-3	CAISQTSYEQYF	TGTGCCATCAGCCAGACCTCCTACGAGCAGTACTTC
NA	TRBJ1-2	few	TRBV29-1	CSVDVVNYGYTF	TGCAGCGTTGATGTAGTCAACTATGGCTACACCTTC
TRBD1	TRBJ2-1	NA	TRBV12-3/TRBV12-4	CASSMTGSGPYNEQFF	TGTGCCAGCAGCATGACAGGGAGCGGTCCCTACAATGAGCAGTTCTTC